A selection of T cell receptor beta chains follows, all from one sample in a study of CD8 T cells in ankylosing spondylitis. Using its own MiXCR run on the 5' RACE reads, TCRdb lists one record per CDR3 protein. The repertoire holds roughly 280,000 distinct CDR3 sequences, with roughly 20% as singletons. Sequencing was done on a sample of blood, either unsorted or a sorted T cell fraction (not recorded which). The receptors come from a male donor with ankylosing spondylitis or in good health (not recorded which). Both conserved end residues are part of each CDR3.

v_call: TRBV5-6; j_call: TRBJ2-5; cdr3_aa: CASSLEVLVGAQYF
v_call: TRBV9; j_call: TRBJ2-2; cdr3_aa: CASSVGQGVTGALFF
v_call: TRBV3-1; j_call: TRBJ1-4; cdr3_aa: CASSQEPGAHEKLFF
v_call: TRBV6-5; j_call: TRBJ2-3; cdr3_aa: CASSYSTGGGSDTQYF
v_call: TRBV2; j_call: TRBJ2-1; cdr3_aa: CASNLAGGTGNEQFF
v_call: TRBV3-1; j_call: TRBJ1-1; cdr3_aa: CASSQREMNTEAFF
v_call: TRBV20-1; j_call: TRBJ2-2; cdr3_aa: CSARVVGRDTGELFF
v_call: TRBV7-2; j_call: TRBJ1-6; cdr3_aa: CASSSGHSGNSPLHF
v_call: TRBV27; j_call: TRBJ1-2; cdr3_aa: CASSPRTANGYTF
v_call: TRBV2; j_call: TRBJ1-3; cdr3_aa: CASSEAGRTGRNTIYF
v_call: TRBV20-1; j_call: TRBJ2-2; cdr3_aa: CSARPSTGELFF
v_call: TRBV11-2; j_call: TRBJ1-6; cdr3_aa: CASSPGQFNSPLHF
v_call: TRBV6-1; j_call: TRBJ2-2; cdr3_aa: CASSEGPTRVTGELFF
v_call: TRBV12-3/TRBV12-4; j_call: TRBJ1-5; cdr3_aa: CASSLESFGNQPQHF
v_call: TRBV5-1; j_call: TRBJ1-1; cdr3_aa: CASSEGRGRTEAFF
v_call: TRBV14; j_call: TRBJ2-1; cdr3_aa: CASSQVSFNEQFF
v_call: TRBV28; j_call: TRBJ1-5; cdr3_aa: CASSLLGQALPQHF
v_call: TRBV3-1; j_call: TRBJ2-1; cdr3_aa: CATSQDFNGVNEQFF
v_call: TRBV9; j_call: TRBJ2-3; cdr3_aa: CASSVAFRGTDTQYF
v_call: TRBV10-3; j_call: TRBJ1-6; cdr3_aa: CANSGQINSPLHF
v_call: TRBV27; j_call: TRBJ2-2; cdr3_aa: CASRKTPGVNTGELFF
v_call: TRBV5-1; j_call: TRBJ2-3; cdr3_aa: CASSFLPGLAATDTQYF
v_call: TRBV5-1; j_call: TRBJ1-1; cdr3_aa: CASSLGTDSTEAFF
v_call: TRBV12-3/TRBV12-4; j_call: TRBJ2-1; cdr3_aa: CASSLVSANNEQFF
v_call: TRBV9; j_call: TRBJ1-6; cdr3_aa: CASSPRDRGDSPLHF
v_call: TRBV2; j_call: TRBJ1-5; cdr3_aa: CASSDWGVNPFFRQPQHF
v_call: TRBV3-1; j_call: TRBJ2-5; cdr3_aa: CASSQDDRGRETQYF
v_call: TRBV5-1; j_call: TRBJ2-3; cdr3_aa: CATSFGTNVDTQYF
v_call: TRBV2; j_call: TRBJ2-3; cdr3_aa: CASRESGRNTDTQYF
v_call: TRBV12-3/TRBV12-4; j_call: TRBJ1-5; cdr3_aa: CASSSHARLRGNQPQHF
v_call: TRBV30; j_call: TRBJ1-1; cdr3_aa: CAWNDGNTEAFF
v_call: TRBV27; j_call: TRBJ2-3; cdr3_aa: CASSYNGLAPSTDTQYF
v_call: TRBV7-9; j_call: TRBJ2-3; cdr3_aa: CATRMGELSTDTQYF
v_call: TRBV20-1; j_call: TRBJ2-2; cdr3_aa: CSTSREVSTGELFF
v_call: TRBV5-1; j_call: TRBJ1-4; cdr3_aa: CASSFGRSTNEKLFF
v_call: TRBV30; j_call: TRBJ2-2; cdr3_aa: CAWGRTSGDTGELFF
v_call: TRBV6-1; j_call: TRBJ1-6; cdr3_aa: CASSEAWTGSTSPLHF
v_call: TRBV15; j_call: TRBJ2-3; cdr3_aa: CATSRDVRGSTDTQYF
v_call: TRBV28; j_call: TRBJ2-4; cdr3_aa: CASSLWTDPSLHIAKNIQYF
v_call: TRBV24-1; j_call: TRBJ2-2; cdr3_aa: CATSDLVRGNTGELFF
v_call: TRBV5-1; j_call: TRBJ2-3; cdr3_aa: CASSLERQGATDTQYF
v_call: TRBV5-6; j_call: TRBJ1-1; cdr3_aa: CASSLQGASVGNTEAFF
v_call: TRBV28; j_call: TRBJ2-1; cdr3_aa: CASSRPLAGGPEQFF
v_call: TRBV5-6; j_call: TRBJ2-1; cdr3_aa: CASSSVSYNEQFF
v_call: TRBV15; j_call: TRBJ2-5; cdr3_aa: CATSIGTGKETQYF
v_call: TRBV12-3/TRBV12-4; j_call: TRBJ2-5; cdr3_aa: CASTRTGVETQYF
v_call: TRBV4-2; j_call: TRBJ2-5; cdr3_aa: CASSQATQQETQYF
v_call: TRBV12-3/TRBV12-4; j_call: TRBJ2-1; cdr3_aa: CASSLASARNEQFF
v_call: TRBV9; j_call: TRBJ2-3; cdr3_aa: CASSVAAAGPTDTQYF
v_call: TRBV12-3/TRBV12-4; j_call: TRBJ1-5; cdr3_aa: CASSISGGFGQPQHF
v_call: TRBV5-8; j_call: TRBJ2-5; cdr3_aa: CASSLGSGVGETQYF
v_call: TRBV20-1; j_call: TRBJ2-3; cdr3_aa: CSAQSPGPEADTQYF
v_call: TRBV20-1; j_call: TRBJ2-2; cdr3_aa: CSARVSAVNTGELFF
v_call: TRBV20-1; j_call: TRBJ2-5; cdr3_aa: CSAQKTGGSETQYF
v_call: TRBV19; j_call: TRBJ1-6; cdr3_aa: CASQPAGSGNSPLHF
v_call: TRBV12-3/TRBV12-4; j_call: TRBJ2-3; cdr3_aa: CASSRNADTQYF
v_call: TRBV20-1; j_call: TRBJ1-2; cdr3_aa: CSARIGRGNYGYTF
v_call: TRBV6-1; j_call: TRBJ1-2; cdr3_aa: CASKTGVNYGYTF
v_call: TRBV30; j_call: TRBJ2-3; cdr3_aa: CAWSTTGADTQYF